This entry features one T cell receptor (beta chain) sequence. Its target antigen remains unknown. Base quality data are lacking; no much larger clone is found one base away. The sample is drawn from a study of blood T cells in healthy people across ages (dated by TCRdb to the mid-2010s). Notes on the research overall: In model experiments, roughly one uniquely barcoded TCR beta cDNA molecule per two T cells was captured by template switching. To avoid experimental bias, donors of different ages were randomly spread across the sequencing lanes. The study measured age-related changes in TCR beta repertoire diversity using deep sequencing normalized with unique cDNA molecular identifiers. Donors were grouped into four age groups: young (average 16 years), middle-aged (approximately 41), aged (roughly 62) and long-lived (less than 85). Using the same blood draw, the study looked at two additional independent replicas of 1 million unique cDNA reads for two donors, one aged 18 to 30 and the other aged 80 or older. The full study reports these points: The percentage of naive T cells measured by flow cytometry correlated strongly with observed TCR beta diversity. Because donor CMV infection status was unknown, age-related changes in expanded clonotypes were potentially confounded. Because profiling used bulk unsorted PBMCs, naive and antigen-experienced compartments could not be compared conclusively. Estimates of total diversity based on one million sequenced T cells were considered lower bounds and underestimates. As age increased, observed TCR beta diversity per million T cells dropped in a roughly linear way, and a significant reduction was already evident by age roughly 36. Compared with the aged group, the long-lived group had more naive CD4+ T cells, fewer expanded clones and increased TCR diversity, a pattern suggesting age selection.

The library relied on 5' RACE. For sequencing, an Illumina HiSeq 2500 was employed. A second PCR of about 6 to 11 cycles was performed with a sample-barcoded 5' primer and a J-beta primer mix. A template-switch 5' adaptor carrying 12 random nucleotides introduced a unique molecular identifier onto each TCR beta cDNA molecule. Each sample yielded at least 2.5 million CDR3-containing paired-end reads. All of the RNA was converted into first-strand cDNA using the Mint cDNA synthesis kit, with a TRBC-specific oligonucleotide serving as the primer. After uracil-DNA glycosylase treatment, a first 18-cycle PCR used universal primers M1SS and BC2_uni_R on all cDNA. Per the source publication's procedure: Normalization of each sample was performed by random selection of 1 million high-quality reads, each carrying a distinct molecular identifier. Reads sharing molecular identifiers were discarded rather than binned into consensus sequences. CDR3 identification, clonotype clustering and error correction used MiTCR with a Q25 quality threshold and the strictest error-elimination algorithm. A nonparametric unseen species model with Euler transformation was used to estimate lower-bound total TCR beta diversity. The public reads were reprocessed in TCRdb via fastp at Q25 and MiXCR, keeping in-frame beta chains. Rows with one shared CDR3 protein collapse into an entry with the most common genes and DNA. The V and J calls follow TCRdb's processing rather than the paper's. Across this sample there are 1.4 million or so distinct CDR3 sequences, with about 45% seen only once. The ten largest clonotypes hold 4% of the sample.

As encoded in the germline V gene, CDR1 is SQVTM while CDR2 is ANQGSEA. The CDR3 contains 14 residues, cysteine and phenylalanine counted. Kept here is only the CDR3 DNA, which spans 42 bases and is read in frame from base 1. Trimming takes 4 bases from V and 6 bases from J, and the germline ends sit 18 bases apart. The donors were some 36 Caucasian individuals from Russia, aged about 6 to 95 years, who were systemically healthy. Around 10 milliliters of peripheral blood were drawn from each donor into EDTA-treated Vacutainer tubes. Ficoll-Paque density-gradient centrifugation was used to isolate PBMCs, with at least 6.5 million per sample. Trizol reagent was used to extract total RNA from PBMCs, with at least 5 micrograms per sample. Naive CD45RAhigh/CD27high T cell percentages were measured by flow cytometry on a PBMC aliquot from every donor.

The sequence joins TRBV29-1 to TRBJ1-1, with no reliable assignment of the D segment. The sequence derives from a woman under 30 in good health. The sequenced sample consisted of blood. CDR3 loop: CSVVPRVSVAEAFF. The nucleotide sequence reads as follows: TGCAGCGTTGTCCCCCGGGTCTCTGTCGCTGAAGCTTTCTTT.